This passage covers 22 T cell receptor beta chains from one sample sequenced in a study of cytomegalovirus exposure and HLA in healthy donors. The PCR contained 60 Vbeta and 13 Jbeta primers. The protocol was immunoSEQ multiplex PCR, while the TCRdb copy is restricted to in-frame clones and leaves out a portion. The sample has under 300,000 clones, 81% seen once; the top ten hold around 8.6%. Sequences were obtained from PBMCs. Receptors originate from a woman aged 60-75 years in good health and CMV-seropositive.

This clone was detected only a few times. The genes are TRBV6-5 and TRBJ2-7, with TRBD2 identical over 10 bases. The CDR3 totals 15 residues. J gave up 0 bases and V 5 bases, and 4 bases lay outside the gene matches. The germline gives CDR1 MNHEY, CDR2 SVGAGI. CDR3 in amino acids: CASSPTSGFSYEQYF. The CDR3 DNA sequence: TGTGCCAGCAGTCCGACTAGCGGGTTCTCCTACGAGCAGTACTTC.

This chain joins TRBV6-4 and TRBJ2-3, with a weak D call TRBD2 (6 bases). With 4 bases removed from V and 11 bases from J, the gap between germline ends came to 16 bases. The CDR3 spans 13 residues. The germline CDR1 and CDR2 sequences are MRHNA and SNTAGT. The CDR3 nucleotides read TGTGCCAGCAGTGGAAGAACCGGGAGCAAGCAGTATTTT. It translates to CASSGRTGSKQYF.

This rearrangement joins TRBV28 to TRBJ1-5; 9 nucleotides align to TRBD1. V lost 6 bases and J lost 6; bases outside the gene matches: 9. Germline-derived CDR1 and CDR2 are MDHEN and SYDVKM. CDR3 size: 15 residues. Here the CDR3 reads CASRQQGAMIQPQHF. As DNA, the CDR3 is TGTGCCAGCAGGCAACAGGGGGCGATGATTCAGCCCCAGCATTTT.

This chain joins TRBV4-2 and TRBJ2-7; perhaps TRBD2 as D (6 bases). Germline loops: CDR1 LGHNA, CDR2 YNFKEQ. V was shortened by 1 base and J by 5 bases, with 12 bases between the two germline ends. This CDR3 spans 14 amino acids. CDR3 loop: CASSQGGRGDEQYF. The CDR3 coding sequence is TGTGCCAGCAGCCAAGGAGGGCGCGGGGACGAGCAGTACTTC.

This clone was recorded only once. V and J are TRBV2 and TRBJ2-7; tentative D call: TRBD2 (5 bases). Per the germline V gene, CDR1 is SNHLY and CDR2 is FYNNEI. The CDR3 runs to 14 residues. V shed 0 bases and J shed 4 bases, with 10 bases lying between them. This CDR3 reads CASSEALGVYEQYF. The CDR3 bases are TGTGCCAGCAGTGAAGCGCTCGGGGTGTACGAGCAGTACTTC.

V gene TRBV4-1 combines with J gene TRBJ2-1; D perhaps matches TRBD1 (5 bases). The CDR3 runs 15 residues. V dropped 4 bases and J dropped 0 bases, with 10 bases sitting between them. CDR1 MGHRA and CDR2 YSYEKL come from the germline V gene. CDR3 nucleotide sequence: TGCGCCAGCAGCCTCCGCGACAGCTCCTACAATGAGCAGTTCTTC. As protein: CASSLRDSSYNEQFF.

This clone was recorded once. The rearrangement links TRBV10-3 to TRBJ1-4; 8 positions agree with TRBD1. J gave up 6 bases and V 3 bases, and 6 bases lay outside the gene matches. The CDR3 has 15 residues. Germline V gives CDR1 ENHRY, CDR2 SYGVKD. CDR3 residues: CAISDPYRGDEKLFF. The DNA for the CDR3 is TGTGCCATCAGTGATCCTTACAGGGGGGATGAAAAACTGTTTTTT.

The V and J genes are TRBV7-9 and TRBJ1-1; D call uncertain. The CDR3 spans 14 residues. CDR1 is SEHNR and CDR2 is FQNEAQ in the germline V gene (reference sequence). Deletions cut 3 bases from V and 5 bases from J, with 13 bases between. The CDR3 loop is CASSFRELGTEAFF. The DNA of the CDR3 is TGTGCCAGCAGCTTCCGGGAACTGGGGACTGAAGCTTTCTTT.

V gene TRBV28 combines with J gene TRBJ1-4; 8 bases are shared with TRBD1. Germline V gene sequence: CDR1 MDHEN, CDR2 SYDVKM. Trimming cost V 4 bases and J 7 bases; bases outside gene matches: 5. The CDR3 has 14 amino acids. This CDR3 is CASSYTGGSEKLFF. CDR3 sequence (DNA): TGTGCCAGCAGTTACACAGGGGGAAGTGAAAAACTGTTTTTT.

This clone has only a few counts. CDR3 coding DNA: TGTGCCAGCAGTCGATCTCCCGGGACTCGTTATGAAGCTTTCTTT. It codes for CASSRSPGTRYEAFF. The rearrangement joins TRBV6-5 to TRBJ1-1; tentative D call: TRBD1 (5 bases). The germline gives CDR1 MNHEY, CDR2 SVGAGI. The CDR3 runs 15 residues. The germline V and J ends were trimmed by 5 bases and 7 bases, with 20 bases remaining between them.

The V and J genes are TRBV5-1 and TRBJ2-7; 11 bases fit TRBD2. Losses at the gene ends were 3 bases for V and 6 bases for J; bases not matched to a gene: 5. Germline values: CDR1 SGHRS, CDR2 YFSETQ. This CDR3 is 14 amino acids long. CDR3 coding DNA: TGCGCCAGCAGCTCGACTAGCGGGATAAGCGAGCAGTACTTC. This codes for CASSSTSGISEQYF.

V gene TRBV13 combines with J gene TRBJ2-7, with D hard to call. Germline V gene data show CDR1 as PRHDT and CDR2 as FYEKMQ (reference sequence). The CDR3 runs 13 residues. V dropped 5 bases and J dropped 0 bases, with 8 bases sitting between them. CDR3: CASSPPSSYEQYF. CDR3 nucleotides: TGTGCCAGCAGCCCCCCTAGCTCCTACGAGCAGTACTTC.

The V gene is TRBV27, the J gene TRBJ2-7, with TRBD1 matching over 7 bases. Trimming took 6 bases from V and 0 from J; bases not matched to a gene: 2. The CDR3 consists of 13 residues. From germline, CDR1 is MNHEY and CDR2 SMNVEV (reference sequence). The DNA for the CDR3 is TGTGCCAGCAGATCAGGGGGCTCCTACGAGCAGTACTTC. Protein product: CASRSGGSYEQYF.

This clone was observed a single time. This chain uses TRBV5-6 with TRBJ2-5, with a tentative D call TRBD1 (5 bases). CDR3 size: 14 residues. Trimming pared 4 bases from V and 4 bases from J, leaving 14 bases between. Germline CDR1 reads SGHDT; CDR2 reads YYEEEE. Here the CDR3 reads CASSHPTVPETQYF. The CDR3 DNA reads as TGTGCCAGCAGCCATCCGACAGTCCCAGAGACCCAGTACTTC.

The CDR3 sequence is CAWSPALAGNTIYF. CDR3 in DNA: TGTGCCTGGAGTCCAGCCTTAGCGGGAAACACCATATATTTT. This rearrangement joins TRBV30 to TRBJ1-3, with D hard to call. The germline V and J ends were trimmed by 2 bases and 4 bases, with 12 bases remaining between them. Germline V CDR1 and CDR2: GTSNPN, SVGIG (reference sequence). The CDR3 sequence is 14 residues long. Drawing the rest from reference TRBV30 and TRBJ1-3, the complete variable domain is SQTIHQWPATLVQPVGSPLSLECTVEGTSNPNLYWYRQAAGRGLQLLFYSVGIGQISSEVPQNLSASRPQDRQFILSSKKLLLSDSGFYLCAWSPALAGNTIYFGEGSWLTVV.

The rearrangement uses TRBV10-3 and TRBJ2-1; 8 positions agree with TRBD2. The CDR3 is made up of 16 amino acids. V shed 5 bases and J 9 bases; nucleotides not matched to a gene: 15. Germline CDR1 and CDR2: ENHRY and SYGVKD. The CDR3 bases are TGTGCCATCAGTCAACTAGCGGTCCCTGAAAGGGGTGAGCAGTTCTTC. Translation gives CAISQLAVPERGEQFF.

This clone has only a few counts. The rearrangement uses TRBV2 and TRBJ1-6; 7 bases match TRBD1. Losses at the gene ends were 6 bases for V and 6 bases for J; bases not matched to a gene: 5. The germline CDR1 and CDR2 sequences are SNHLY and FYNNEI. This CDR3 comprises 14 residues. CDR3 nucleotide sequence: TGTGCCAGCAGGGACAGGCGGCCTAATTCACCCCTCCACTTT. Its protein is CASRDRRPNSPLHF.

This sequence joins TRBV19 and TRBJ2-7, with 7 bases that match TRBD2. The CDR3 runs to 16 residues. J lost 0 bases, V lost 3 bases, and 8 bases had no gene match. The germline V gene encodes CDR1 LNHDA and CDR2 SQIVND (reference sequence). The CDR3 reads CASSMGTSEYSYEQYF. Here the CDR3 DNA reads TGTGCCAGTAGTATGGGTACTAGCGAGTACTCCTACGAGCAGTACTTC.

CDR3 in amino acids: CASRDSQETQYF. In DNA form, the CDR3 reads TGTGCCAGTCGGGACAGTCAAGAGACCCAGTACTTC. J is TRBJ2-5 and V is TRBV19, with 7 bases aligning to TRBD1. Germline-derived CDR1 and CDR2 are LNHDA and SQIVND (reference sequence). V dropped 8 bases and J dropped 2; count of bases not matched to a gene: 2. The CDR3 length is 12 residues.

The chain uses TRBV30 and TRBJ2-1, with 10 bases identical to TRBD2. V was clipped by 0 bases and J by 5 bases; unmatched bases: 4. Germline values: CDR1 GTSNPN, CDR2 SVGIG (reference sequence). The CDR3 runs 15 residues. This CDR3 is CAWSVSLAGDNEQFF. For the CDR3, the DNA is TGTGCCTGGAGTGTAAGTCTAGCGGGAGACAATGAGCAGTTCTTC.

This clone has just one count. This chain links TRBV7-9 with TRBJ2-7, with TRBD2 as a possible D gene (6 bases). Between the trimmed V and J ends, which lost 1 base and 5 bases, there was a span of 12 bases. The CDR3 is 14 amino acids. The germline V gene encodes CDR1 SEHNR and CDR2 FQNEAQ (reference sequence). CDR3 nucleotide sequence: TGTGCCAGCAGCTTAGTAGGGTGGGGGGACGAGCAGTACTTC. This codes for CASSLVGWGDEQYF.

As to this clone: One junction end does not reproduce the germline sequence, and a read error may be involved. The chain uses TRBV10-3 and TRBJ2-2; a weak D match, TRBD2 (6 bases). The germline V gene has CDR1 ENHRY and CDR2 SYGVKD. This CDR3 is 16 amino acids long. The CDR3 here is CAIRIGGGANTGEPFF. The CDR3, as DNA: TGTGCCATCAGAATCGGGGGAGGCGCGAACACCGGGGAGCCGTTTTTT.